The 11 T cell receptor beta chains below all came from one sample that was sequenced in a study of siplizumab effects on memory and regulatory T cells. The antigens these receptors bind are not known. Libraries were prepared by immunoSEQ multiplex PCR; TCRdb keeps only in-frame clonotypes and omits some of them. The sample consists of about 9,600 clones, 40% to 55% of them appearing once. Researchers cocultured the mixed lymphocyte reaction cells at 37°C for 6 to 7 days. The specimen was CFSE-low (dividing) CD4+ T cells sorted from an allogeneic mixed lymphocyte reaction. The receptors were sampled from a human donor in good health; the cells came from an allogeneic mixed lymphocyte reaction.

The chain joins TRBV9 to TRBJ2-3; D uncertain. This CDR3 contains 14 residues. Germline V gene lookup returns CDR1 SGDLS and CDR2 YYNGEE. V gave up 3 bases and J gave up 4 bases, with 12 bases separating them. CDR3 nucleotides: TGTGCCAGCAGCGGGCAGGTTTTCGCAGATACGCAGTATTTT. Protein product: CASSGQVFADTQYF. The entire variable domain, with the rest obtained from reference TRBV9 and TRBJ2-3, is as follows: DSGVTQTPKHLITATGQRVTLRCSPRSGDLSVYWYQQSLDQGLQFLIQYYNGEERAKGNILERFSAQQFPDLHSELNLSSLELGDSALYFCASSGQVFADTQYFGPGTRLTVL.

In this sample, this clone turned up once. The chain uses TRBV5-4 and TRBJ1-5; tentatively, D is TRBD1 (6 bases). Trimming pared 4 bases from V and 8 bases from J, leaving 16 bases between. Per germline, CDR1 SGHNT and CDR2 YYREEE (reference sequence). The length of the CDR3 is 14 residues. This CDR3 is CASSQQWGLEPQHF. The CDR3 bases are TGTGCCAGCAGCCAACAATGGGGGCTGGAGCCCCAGCATTTT.

This clone ranks as medium-sized. CDR3 in DNA: TGTGCCAGCTCACCACCAAAGGGGAAAGCGTACACAGATACGCAGTATTTT. Its translation: CASSPPKGKAYTDTQYF. The rearrangement links TRBV18 to TRBJ2-3, with D maybe TRBD1 (5 bases). With 0 bases removed from V and 2 bases from J, the gap between germline ends came to 15 bases. This CDR3 spans 17 amino acids. Germline CDR1 KGHSH, CDR2 LQKENI.

This clone is medium-sized within its sample. V gene TRBV5-6 combines with J gene TRBJ2-3; a possible D gene is TRBD1 (6 bases). The CDR3 covers 16 residues. The germline V and J ends were trimmed by 4 bases and 0 bases, with 15 bases remaining between them. Germline assignment: CDR1 SGHDT and CDR2 YYEEEE. The CDR3 DNA sequence: TGTGCCAGCAGCGACATAGGGGGATCTAGCACAGATACGCAGTATTTT. Translation gives CASSDIGGSSTDTQYF.

This chain connects TRBV28 to TRBJ2-6; D unclear. This CDR3 region has 15 residues. Trimming left V 5 bases short and J 0 bases short, with 8 bases between. CDR1 is MDHEN and CDR2 is SYDVKM in the germline V gene. The CDR3 here is CASSVRFSGANVLTF. For the CDR3, the DNA is TGTGCCAGCAGTGTACGGTTCTCTGGGGCCAACGTCCTGACTTTC.

The V gene is TRBV2, the J gene TRBJ2-1, with TRBD1 as a possible D gene (5 bases). Trimming cost V 8 bases and J 0 bases, with 11 bases left between them. Germline V CDR1 and CDR2: SNHLY, FYNNEI. CDR3 length: 14 residues. CDR3 coding DNA: TGTGCCAGCTCACAGGCTCCCTCCTACAATGAGCAGTTCTTC. Residues: CASSQAPSYNEQFF.

This chain connects TRBV19 to TRBJ2-5; D uncertain. V lost 8 bases to trimming and J lost 2 bases, with 12 bases between them. There are 13 residues in the CDR3. Germline lookup yields CDR1 LNHDA and CDR2 SQIVND (reference sequence). CDR3 bases: TGTGCCAGTGGCGAAACCGTACAAGAGACCCAGTACTTC. Translating it yields CASGETVQETQYF.

The chain is built from TRBV7-3 and TRBJ2-7; no firm D call. Looked up from germline, CDR1 is SGHTA and CDR2 is FQGTGA. Trimming stripped 1 base from V and 7 bases from J, with 11 bases between. This CDR3 has 13 residues. The CDR3 here is CASSLRFGAEQYF. The CDR3 nucleotides read TGTGCCAGCAGCTTAAGGTTCGGAGCAGAGCAGTACTTC.

The chain links TRBV5-1 to TRBJ2-1; TRBD2 matches at 9 bases. V trimming: 0 bases; J trimming: 4 bases; junction bases outside the gene matches: 5. Germline V gene sequence: CDR1 SGHRS, CDR2 YFSETQ. The CDR3 consists of 16 residues. CDR3 protein: CASSLVATSGYNEQFF. The DNA for the CDR3 is TGCGCCAGCAGCTTGGTAGCGACTAGCGGATACAATGAGCAGTTCTTC.

This clone was observed a single time. J is TRBJ2-7 and V is TRBV25-1; TRBD2 aligns across 8 bases. The CDR3 is 17 amino acids. V shed 9 bases and J 1 base; nucleotides not matched to a gene: 17. Per the germline V gene, CDR1 is MGHDK and CDR2 is SYGVNS. CDR3 amino acids: CARQIPSSGFRSYEQYF. The CDR3 DNA is TGTGCCAGACAAATCCCCTCTAGCGGGTTTAGGTCCTACGAGCAGTACTTC.

V usage is TRBV28 and J usage is TRBJ2-7; 12 nucleotides agree with TRBD1. Germline CDR1 and CDR2: MDHEN and SYDVKM. Germline trimming cut 7 bases from V and 6 bases from J; bases unmatched to any gene: 10. The CDR3 runs 15 residues. CDR3 DNA sequence: TGTGCCAGCACCCCCGCCGGGGACAGGGGGCGCGAGCAGTACTTC. Amino acid sequence: CASTPAGDRGREQYF.